This TCR beta chain was sequenced for a study of blood T cell repertoires in COVID-19. Study at large: Samples taken during acute and convalescent COVID-19 were collected in the United States, Italy and Spain.

Original handling: From reference gene primer amplification, estimates of nucleated cell counts were derived. This table comes from immunoSEQ multiplex PCR, and its TCRdb copy is limited to in-frame clones, with some not included. That table gives V, J and clone size, and the DNA gave D and trimming. The sample has roughly 260,000 clones; 70% to 90% are singletons. The age range of participants was about 18 to 89 years, with residence in about 25 US areas. The CDR3 extends over 17 amino acids. The germline V and J ends were trimmed by 2 bases and 1 base, with 16 bases remaining between them. Germline values: CDR1 SGDLS, CDR2 YYNGEE.

The sequencing sample was made of PBMCs or T cells enriched from blood (not recorded which). The chain uses TRBV9 and TRBJ2-1; D perhaps matches TRBD2 (6 bases). This receptor was taken from a woman aged 50 to 65 who had recovered from COVID-19. The CDR3 DNA sequence: TGTGCCAGCAGCGTGGTGGCGGGGAGAGTATCCTACAATGAGCAGTTCTTC. It is translated as CASSVVAGRVSYNEQFF.